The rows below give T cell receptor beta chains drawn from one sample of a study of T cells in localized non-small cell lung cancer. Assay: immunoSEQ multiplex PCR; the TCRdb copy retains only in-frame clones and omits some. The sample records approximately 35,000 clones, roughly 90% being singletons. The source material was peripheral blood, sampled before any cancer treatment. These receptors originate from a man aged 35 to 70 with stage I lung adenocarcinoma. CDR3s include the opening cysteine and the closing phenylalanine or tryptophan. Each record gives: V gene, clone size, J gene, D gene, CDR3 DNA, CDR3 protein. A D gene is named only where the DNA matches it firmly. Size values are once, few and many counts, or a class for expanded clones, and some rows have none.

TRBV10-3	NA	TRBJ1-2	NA	TGTGCCATCAGTGAGGTTCGTGAGTTGGGCTACACCTTC	CAISEVRELGYTF
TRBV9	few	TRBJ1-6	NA	TGTGCCAGCAGCGTAGGGGGGGGTCTATCACCCCTCCACTTT	CASSVGGGLSPLHF
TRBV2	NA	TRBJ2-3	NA	TGTGCCAGCAGGGACACAGGGCTCCGACTAACTAGCACAGATACGCAGTATTTT	CASRDTGLRLTSTDTQYF
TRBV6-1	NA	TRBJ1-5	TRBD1	TGTGCCAGCAGTGACAGGGGGCAGCCCCAGCATTTT	CASSDRGQPQHF
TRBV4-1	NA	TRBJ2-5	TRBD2	TGCGCCAGCAGCCGGGAGACTAGCGTAGGGGAGACCCAGTACTTC	CASSRETSVGETQYF
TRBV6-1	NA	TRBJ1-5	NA	TGTGCCAGCAGTGAAAGGGACCATCAGCCCCAGCATTTT	CASSERDHQPQHF
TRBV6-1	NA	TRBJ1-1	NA	TGTGCCAGCAGTGAAGCGCTATTTGAAGCTTTCTTT	CASSEALFEAFF
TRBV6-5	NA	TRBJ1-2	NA	TGTGCCAGCAGTTACCACGCTGTCGAGTCCGGCTACACCTTC	CASSYHAVESGYTF
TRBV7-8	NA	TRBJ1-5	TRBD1	TGTGCCAGCAGCTTCCAGGGGGCTCACAATCAGCCCCAGCATTTT	CASSFQGAHNQPQHF
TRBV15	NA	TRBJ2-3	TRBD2	TGTGCCACCGTGGGGGGGTCTACAGATACGCAGTATTTT	CATVGGSTDTQYF
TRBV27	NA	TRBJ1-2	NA	TGTGCCAGCAGAGACACCCAGGGAGGTTATGGCTACACCTTC	CASRDTQGGYGYTF
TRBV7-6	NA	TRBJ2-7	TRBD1	TGTGCCAGCAGCCGATATCAATTGGACAGGAGCTCCTACGAGCAGTACTTC	CASSRYQLDRSSYEQYF
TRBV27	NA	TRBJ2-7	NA	TGTGCCAGCAGTTCCCGCCCCCCAGACTCCTACGAGCAGTACTTC	CASSSRPPDSYEQYF
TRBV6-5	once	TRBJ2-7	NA	TGTGCCAGCAGTGAAGAGGGTTGGGCATACGAGCAGTACTTC	CASSEEGWAYEQYF
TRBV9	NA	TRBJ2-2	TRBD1	TGTGCCAGCAGCGCACCGGGACAGGGGGCCACCGGGGAGCTGTTTTTT	CASSAPGQGATGELFF
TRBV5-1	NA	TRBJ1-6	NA	TGCGCCAGCAGCTTAATGGCAGGACCTAGCTCCTATAATTCACCCCTCCACTTT	CASSLMAGPSSYNSPLHF
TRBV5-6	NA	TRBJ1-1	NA	TGTGCCAGCAGTAGGACCGGCGGGCGAAACACTGAAGCTTTCTTT	CASSRTGGRNTEAFF
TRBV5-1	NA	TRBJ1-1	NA	TGCGCCAGCAGCTCCGGGACGGTCAAGAACACTGAAGCTTTCTTT	CASSSGTVKNTEAFF
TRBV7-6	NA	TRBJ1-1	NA	TGTGCCAGCAGCTCGACATCGGACACTGAAGCTTTCTTT	CASSSTSDTEAFF
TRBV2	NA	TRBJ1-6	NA	TGTGCCAGCACTCTGGCCGGGGCTTCACCCCTCCACTTT	CASTLAGASPLHF
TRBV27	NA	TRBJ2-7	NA	TGTGCCAGCAGTTTGGCAGGGAAGAGGCACGAGCAGTACTTC	CASSLAGKRHEQYF
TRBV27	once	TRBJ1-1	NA	TGTGCCAGCACCTCTTTCAGGGTAGGGGACACTGAAGCTTTCTTT	CASTSFRVGDTEAFF
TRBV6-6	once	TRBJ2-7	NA	TGTGCCAGCGCCTCATTCGTAGGGGAGCAGTACTTC	CASASFVGEQYF
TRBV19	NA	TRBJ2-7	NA	TGTGCCAGTAGTATGAAAGGGAATGGGCACGAGCAGTACTTC	CASSMKGNGHEQYF
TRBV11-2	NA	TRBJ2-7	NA	TGTGCCAGCAGCTTAGGAGGGGGATACGAGCAGTACTTC	CASSLGGGYEQYF
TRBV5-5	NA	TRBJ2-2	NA	TGTGCCAGCGACCGAAAGGGGTCGGACACCGGGGAGCTGTTTTTT	CASDRKGSDTGELFF